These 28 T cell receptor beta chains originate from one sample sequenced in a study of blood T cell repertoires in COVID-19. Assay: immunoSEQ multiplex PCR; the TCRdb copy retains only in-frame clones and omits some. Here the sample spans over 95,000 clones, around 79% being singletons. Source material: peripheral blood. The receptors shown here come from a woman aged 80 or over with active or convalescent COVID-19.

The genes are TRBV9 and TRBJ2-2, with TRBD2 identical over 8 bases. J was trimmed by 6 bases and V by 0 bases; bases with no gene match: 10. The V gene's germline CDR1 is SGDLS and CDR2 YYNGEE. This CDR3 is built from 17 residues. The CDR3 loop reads CASSVEGSGRFSGELFF. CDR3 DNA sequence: TGTGCCAGCAGCGTAGAGGGGAGCGGGAGATTCTCCGGGGAGCTGTTTTTT.

The chain's CDR3 is CASSLAHTSGSRNHEQYF. The DNA of the CDR3 is TGTGCCAGCAGCTTAGCGCACACTAGCGGGAGTCGGAACCACGAGCAGTACTTC. The chain has TRBV7-2 and TRBJ2-7; 11 bases are a match to TRBD2. V lost 0 bases, J lost 5 bases, and 12 bases stayed unmatched. The germline V gene encodes CDR1 SGHTA and CDR2 FQGNSA. The CDR3 has 18 residues.

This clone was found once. The CDR3 spells CASSLPHLGDTEAFF. Here the CDR3 DNA reads TGTGCCAGCAGCTTACCCCACCTAGGTGACACTGAAGCTTTCTTT. V usage is TRBV7-8 and J usage is TRBJ1-1; D unresolved. The length of the CDR3 is 15 residues. From germline, CDR1 is SGHVS and CDR2 FQNEAQ. V shed 2 bases and J shed 3 bases, with 13 bases lying between them.

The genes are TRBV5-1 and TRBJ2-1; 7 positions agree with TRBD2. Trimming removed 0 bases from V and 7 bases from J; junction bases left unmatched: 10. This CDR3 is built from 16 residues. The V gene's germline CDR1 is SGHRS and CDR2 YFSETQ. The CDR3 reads CASSLGFAGEWNEQFF. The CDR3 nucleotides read TGCGCCAGCAGCTTGGGATTCGCGGGAGAGTGGAATGAGCAGTTCTTC.

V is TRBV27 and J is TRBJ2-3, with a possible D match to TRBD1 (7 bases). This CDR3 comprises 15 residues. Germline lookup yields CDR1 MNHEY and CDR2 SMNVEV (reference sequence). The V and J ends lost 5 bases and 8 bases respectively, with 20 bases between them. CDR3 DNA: TGTGCCAGCAGTCCCGGATCCCAGGGGGGTCCTACGCAGTATTTT. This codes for CASSPGSQGGPTQYF.

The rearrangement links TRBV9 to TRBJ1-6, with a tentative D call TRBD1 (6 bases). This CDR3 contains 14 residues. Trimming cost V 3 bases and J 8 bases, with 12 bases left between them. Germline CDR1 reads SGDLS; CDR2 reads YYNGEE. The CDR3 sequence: CASSATGRDSPLHF. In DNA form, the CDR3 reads TGTGCCAGCAGCGCCACAGGGAGGGATTCACCCCTCCACTTT.

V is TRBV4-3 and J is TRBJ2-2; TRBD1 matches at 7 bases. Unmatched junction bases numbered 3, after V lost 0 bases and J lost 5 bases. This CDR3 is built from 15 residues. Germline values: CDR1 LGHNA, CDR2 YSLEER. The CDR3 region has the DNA TGCGCCAGCAGCCAAGAACCGACAGGGACCGGGGAGCTGTTTTTT. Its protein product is CASSQEPTGTGELFF.

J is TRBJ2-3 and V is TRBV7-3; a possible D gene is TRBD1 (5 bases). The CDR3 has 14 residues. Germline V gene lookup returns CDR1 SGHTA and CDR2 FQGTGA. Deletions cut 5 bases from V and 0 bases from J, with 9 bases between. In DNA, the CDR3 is TGTGCCAGCAGCCCAGGGTCCAGCACAGATACGCAGTATTTT. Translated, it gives CASSPGSSTDTQYF.

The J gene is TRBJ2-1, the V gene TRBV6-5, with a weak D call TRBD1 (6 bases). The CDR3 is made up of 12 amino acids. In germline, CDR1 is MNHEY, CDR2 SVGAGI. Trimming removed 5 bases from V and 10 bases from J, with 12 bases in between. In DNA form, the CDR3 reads TGTGCCAGCAGTAAGACAGGTTGGGAGCAGTTCTTC. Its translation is CASSKTGWEQFF.

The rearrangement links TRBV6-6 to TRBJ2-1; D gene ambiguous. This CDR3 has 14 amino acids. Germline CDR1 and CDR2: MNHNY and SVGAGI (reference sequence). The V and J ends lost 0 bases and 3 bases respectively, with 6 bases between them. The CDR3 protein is CASSYSSGYNEQFF. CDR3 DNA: TGTGCCAGCAGTTACTCATCGGGCTACAATGAGCAGTTCTTC.

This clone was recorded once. CDR3 amino acids: CARSLASGRGRPGTQYF. For the CDR3, the DNA is TGTGCCAGAAGCTTGGCTAGCGGGAGGGGACGCCCAGGGACCCAGTACTTC. This rearrangement joins TRBV5-3 to TRBJ2-5; 12 nucleotides align to TRBD2. TRBV5-3 is sorted into the ORF group, with uncertain function. Trimming at V came to 0 bases and at J to 7 bases, leaving 10 bases not matched to a gene. CDR3 length equals 17 residues.

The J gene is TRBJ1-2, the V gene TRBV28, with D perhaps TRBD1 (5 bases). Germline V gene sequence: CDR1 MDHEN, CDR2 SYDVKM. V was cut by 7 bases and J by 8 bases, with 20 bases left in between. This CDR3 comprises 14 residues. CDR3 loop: CASNKEWGEEGYTF. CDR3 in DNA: TGTGCCAGCAATAAAGAGTGGGGGGAGGAAGGCTACACCTTC.

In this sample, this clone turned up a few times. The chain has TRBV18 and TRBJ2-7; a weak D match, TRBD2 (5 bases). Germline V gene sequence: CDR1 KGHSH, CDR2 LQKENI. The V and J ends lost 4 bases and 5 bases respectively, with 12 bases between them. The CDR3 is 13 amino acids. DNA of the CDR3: TGTGCCAGCTCACTCACTAGAGATCACGAGCAGTACTTC. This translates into CASSLTRDHEQYF.

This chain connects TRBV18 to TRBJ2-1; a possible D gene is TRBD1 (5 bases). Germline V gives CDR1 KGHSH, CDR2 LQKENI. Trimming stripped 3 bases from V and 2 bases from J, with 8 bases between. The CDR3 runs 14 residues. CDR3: CASSPGPAYNEQFF. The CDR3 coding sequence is TGTGCCAGCTCACCGGGGCCAGCCTACAATGAGCAGTTCTTC.

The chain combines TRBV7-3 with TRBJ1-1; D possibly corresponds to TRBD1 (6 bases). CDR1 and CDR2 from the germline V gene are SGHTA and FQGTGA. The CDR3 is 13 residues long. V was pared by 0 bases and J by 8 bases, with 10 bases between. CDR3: CASSLTGAREAFF. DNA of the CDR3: TGTGCCAGCAGCTTAACGGGGGCGAGAGAAGCTTTCTTT.

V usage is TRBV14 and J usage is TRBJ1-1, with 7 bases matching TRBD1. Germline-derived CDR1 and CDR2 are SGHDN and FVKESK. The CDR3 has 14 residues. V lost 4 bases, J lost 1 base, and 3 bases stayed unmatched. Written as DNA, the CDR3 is TGTGCCAGCAGCCCTGGGACAGAGAACACTGAAGCTTTCTTT. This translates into CASSPGTENTEAFF. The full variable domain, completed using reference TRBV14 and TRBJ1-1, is EAGVTQFPSHSVIEKGQTVTLRCDPISGHDNLYWYRRVMGKEIKFLLHFVKESKQDESGMPNNRFLAERTGGTYSTLKVQPAELEDSGVYFCASSPGTENTEAFFGQGTRLTVV.

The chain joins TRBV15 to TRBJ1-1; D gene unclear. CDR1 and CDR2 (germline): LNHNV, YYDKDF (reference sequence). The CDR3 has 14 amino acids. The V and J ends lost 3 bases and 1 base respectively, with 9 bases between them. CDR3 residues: CATSRGYTNTEAFF. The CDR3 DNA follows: TGTGCCACCAGCAGGGGCTACACGAACACTGAAGCTTTCTTT.

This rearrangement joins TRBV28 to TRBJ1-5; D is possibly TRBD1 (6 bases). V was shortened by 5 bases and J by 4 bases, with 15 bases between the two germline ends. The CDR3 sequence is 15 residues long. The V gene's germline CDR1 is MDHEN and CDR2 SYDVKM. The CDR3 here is CASSPIVQGNQPQHF. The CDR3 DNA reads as TGTGCCAGCAGTCCTATAGTCCAGGGGAATCAGCCCCAGCATTTT.

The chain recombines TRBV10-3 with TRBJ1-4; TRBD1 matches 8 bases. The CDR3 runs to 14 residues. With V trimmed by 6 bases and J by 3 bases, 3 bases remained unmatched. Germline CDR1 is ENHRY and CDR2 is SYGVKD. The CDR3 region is CAIRPGQANEKLFF. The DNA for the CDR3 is TGTGCCATCAGGCCGGGACAGGCTAATGAAAAACTGTTTTTT.

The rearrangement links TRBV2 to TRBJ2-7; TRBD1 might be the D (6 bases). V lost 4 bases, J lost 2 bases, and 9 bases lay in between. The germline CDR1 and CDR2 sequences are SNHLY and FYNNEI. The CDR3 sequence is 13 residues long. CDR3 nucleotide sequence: TGTGCCAGCAGTGGACAGGCGGCCTACGAGCAGTACTTC. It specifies CASSGQAAYEQYF.

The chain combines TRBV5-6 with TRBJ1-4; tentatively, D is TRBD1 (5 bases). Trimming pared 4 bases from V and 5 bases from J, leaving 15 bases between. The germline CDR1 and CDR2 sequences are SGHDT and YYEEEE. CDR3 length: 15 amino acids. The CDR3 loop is CASSPTGGANEKLFF. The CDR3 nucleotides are TGTGCCAGCAGCCCGACCGGTGGGGCGAATGAAAAACTGTTTTTT.

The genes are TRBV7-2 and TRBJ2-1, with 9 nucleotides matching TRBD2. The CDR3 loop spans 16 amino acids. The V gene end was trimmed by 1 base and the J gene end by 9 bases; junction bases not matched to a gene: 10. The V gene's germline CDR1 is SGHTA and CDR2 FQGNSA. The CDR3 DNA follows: TGTGCCAGCAGCTTAGAGTTTAGCGGGAGCTCGGGTGAGCAGTTCTTC. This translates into CASSLEFSGSSGEQFF. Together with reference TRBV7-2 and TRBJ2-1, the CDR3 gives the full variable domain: GAGVSQSPSNKVTEKGKDVELRCDPISGHTALYWYRQSLGQGLEFLIYFQGNSAPDKSGLPSDRFSAERTGGSVSTLTIQRTQQEDSAVYLCASSLEFSGSSGEQFFGPGTRLTVL.

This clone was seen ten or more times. CDR3 DNA sequence: TGTGCCAGCAGCTCACTAGTCGCCAGGGGCGCCGAGGAAAAACTGTTTTTT. It codes for CASSSLVARGAEEKLFF. The V and J genes are TRBV5-6 and TRBJ1-4, with a possible D match to TRBD1 (6 bases). Germline V lookup: CDR1 SGHDT, CDR2 YYEEEE. This CDR3 has 17 residues. Between the trimmed V and J ends, which lost 3 bases and 8 bases, there was a span of 23 bases. Combining the CDR3 with reference TRBV5-6 and TRBJ1-4 gives the whole variable domain DAGVTQSPTHLIKTRGQQVTLRCSPKSGHDTVSWYQQALGQGPQFIFQYYEEEERQRGNFPDRFSGHQFPNYSSELNVNALLLGDSALYLCASSSLVARGAEEKLFFGSGTQLSVL.

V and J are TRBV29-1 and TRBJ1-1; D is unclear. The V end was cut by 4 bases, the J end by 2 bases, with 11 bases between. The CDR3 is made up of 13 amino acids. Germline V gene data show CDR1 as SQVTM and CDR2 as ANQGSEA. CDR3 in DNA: TGCAGCGTTGCGGCCGGGGTTAACACTGAAGCTTTCTTT. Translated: CSVAAGVNTEAFF.

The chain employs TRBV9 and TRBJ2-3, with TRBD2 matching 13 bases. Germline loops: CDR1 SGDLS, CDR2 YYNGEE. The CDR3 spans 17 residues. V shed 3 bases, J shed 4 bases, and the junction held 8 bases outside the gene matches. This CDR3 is CASSARTSGRPPDTQYF. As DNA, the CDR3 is TGTGCCAGCAGCGCCCGGACTAGCGGGAGACCCCCAGATACGCAGTATTTT.

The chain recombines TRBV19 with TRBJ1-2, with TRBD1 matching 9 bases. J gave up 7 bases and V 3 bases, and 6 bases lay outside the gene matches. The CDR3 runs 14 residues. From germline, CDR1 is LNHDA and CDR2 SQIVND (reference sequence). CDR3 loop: CASSIGGQGAGYTF. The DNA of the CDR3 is TGTGCCAGTAGTATTGGGGGACAGGGAGCTGGCTACACCTTC.

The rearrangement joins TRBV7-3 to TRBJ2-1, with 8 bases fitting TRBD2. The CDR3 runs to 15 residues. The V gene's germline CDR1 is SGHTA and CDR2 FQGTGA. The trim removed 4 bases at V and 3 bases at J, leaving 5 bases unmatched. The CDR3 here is CASSSTTSDYNEQFF. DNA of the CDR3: TGTGCCAGCAGCTCGACGACTAGCGACTACAATGAGCAGTTCTTC.

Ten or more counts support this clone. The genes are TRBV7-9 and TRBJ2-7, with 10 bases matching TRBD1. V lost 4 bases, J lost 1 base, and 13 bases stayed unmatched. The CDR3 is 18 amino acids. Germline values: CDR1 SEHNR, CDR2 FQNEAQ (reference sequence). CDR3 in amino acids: CASSYWDRGGSESYEQYF. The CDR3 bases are TGTGCCAGCAGCTATTGGGACAGGGGAGGGTCTGAGTCCTACGAGCAGTACTTC. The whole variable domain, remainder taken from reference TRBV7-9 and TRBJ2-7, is DTGVSQNPRHKITKRGQNVTFRCDPISEHNRLYWYRQTLGQGPEFLTYFQNEAQLEKSRLLSDRFSAERPKGSFSTLEIQRTEQGDSAMYLCASSYWDRGGSESYEQYFGPGTRLTVT.